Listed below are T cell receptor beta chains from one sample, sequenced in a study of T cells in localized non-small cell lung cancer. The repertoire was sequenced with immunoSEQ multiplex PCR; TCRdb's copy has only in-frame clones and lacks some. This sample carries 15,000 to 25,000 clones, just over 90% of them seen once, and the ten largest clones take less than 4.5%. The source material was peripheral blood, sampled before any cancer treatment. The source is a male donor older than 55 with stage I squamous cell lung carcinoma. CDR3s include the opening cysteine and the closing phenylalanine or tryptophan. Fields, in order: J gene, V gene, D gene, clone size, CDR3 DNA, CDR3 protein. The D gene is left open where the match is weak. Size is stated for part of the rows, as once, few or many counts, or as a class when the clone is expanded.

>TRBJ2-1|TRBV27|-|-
TGTGCCAGCAGTTTTGGATGGTACAATGAGCAGTTCTTC
CASSFGWYNEQFF
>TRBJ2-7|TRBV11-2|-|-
TGTGCCAGCAGCTTAGATTACCTATCCTACGAGCAGTACTTC
CASSLDYLSYEQYF
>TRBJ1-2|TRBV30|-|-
TGTGCCTGGAGTCCAAGAGTCGGCTACACCTTC
CAWSPRVGYTF
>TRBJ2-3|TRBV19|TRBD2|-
TGTGCCAGTAGTATACAATTAGCGGGAACAGATACGCAGTATTTT
CASSIQLAGTDTQYF
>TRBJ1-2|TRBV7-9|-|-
TGTGCCAGCAGCGCCCCCGGGTCAACGTATGGCTACACCTTC
CASSAPGSTYGYTF
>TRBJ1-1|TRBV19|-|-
TGTGCCAGTAGTATAGCCTGGGACACTGAAGCTTTCTTT
CASSIAWDTEAFF
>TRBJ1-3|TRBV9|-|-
TGTGCCAGCAGCGTAACATTCCGACAGTCGGGAAACACCATATATTTT
CASSVTFRQSGNTIYF
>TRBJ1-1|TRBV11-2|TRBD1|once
TGTGCCAGCAGCGCACTACAGGGGGCCATGCACACTGAAGCTTTCTTT
CASSALQGAMHTEAFF
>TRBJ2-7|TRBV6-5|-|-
TGTGCCAGCAGCGATGTTTCCGAGCAGTACTTC
CASSDVSEQYF
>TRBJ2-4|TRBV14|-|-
TGTGCCAGCAGCCAAACAGGAGCCAAAAACATTCAGTACTTC
CASSQTGAKNIQYF
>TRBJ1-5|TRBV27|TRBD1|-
TGTGCCAGTAGGACAGGGGACAATCAGCCCCAGCATTTT
CASRTGDNQPQHF
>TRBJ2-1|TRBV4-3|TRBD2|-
TGCGCCAGCAGCCAAGATTGGGGACTAGCGGGAGAAGGGGAGCAGTTCTTC
CASSQDWGLAGEGEQFF
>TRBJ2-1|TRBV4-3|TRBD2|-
TGCGCCAGCAGCCATTCATCTAGCGGGCGGGGCCCCAGCTCCTACAATGAGCAGTTCTTC
CASSHSSSGRGPSSYNEQFF
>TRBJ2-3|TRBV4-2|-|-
TGTGCCAGCAGCCCCAACCCGTCGGAAGATACGCAGTATTTT
CASSPNPSEDTQYF
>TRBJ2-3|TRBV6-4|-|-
TGTGCCAGCAGTGGTGGCAGCCCCGATACGCAGTATTTT
CASSGGSPDTQYF
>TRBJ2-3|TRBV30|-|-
TGTGCCTGGAGTGTGGGCTACACAGATACGCAGTATTTT
CAWSVGYTDTQYF
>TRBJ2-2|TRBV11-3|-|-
TGTGCCAGCAGCCCCAGGGTTGGAACCGGGGAGCTGTTTTTT
CASSPRVGTGELFF
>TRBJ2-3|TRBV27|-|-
TGTGCCAGCAGTTTAGTTAGGGCGGAACCCCCAGATACGCAGTATTTT
CASSLVRAEPPDTQYF
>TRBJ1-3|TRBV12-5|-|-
TGTGCTAGTGGTTTGGCCCCCATCGACTCTGGAAACACCATATATTTT
CASGLAPIDSGNTIYF
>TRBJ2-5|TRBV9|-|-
TGTGCCAGCAGCTCCCTAGTCCCGGCAGAAGAGACCCAGTACTTC
CASSSLVPAEETQYF
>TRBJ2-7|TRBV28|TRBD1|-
TGTGCCAGCAGTGGGCTTTTCGGGACAGGGGGCGACGAGCAGTACTTC
CASSGLFGTGGDEQYF
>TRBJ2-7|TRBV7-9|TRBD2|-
TGTGCCAGCAGCTTAGGGGCACTAGCGGATTTTTACGAGCAGTACTTC
CASSLGALADFYEQYF
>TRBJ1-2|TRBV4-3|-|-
TGCGCCAGCAGCCAAGACGGGGGTTGGAGTGGCTACACCTTC
CASSQDGGWSGYTF
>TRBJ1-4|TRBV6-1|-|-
TGTGCCAGCAGTGAAGAAGGTTGGACTAATGAAAAACTGTTTTTT
CASSEEGWTNEKLFF
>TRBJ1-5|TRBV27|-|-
TGTGCCAGCAGTTTATTAAGGGATTCTCTGGTGCCGCATTTT
CASSLLRDSLVPHF
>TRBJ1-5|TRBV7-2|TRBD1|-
TGTGCCAGCAGCACTAGGACAGGTCCTCAGCCCCAGCATTTT
CASSTRTGPQPQHF
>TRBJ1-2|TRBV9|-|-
TGTGCCAGCAGCCGGGACGGTAACTATGGCTACACCTTC
CASSRDGNYGYTF
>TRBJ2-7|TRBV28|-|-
TGTGCCAGCAGTTGGGGGGTTCCCGAGCAGTACTTC
CASSWGVPEQYF
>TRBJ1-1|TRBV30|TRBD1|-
TGTGCCTGGAAAAAAGACAGGGGGAACACTGAAGCTTTCTTT
CAWKKDRGNTEAFF
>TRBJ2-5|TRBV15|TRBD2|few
TGTGCCACCAGCAGAGTGGGACTAGCGGGAGCGGGAGAGACCCAGTACTTC
CATSRVGLAGAGETQYF
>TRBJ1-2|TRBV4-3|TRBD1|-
TGCGCCAGCAGCCAAGTTTTACAGGGGGCGACCTATGGCTACACCTTC
CASSQVLQGATYGYTF
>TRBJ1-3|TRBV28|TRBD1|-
TGTGCCAGCAGTCCCCCGACAGGGGTTGCAAGCACCATATATTTT
CASSPPTGVASTIYF
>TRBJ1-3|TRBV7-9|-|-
TGTGCCAGCAGCTTAAAGGGTCTCTCTGGAAACACCATATATTTT
CASSLKGLSGNTIYF
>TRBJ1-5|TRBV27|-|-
TGTGCCAGCAGCAAGGAGGGTATTTTAGGTCAGCCCCAGCATTTT
CASSKEGILGQPQHF
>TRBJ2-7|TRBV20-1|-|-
TGCAGTGTAGGGTGGAGTTCCGAGCAGTACTTC
CSVGWSSEQYF
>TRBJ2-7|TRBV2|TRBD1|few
TGTGCCATTCCCCACCGGGACAGGTCCTACGAGCAGTACTTC
CAIPHRDRSYEQYF
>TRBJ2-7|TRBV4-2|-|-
TGTGCCAGCAGCCAAGGGGAAGGGACGGGAGTCTACGAGCAGTACTTC
CASSQGEGTGVYEQYF
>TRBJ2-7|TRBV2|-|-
TGTGCCAGCAGTCCGACCCTCCCATCCGAGCAGTACTTC
CASSPTLPSEQYF
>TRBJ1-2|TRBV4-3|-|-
TGCGCCAGCAGCCAGCTCGGGGGGGTGGCTAACTATGGCTACACCTTC
CASSQLGGVANYGYTF
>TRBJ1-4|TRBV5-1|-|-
TGCGCCAGCAGGTACCTTTCCGGGGCAACTAATGAAAAACTGTTTTTT
CASRYLSGATNEKLFF
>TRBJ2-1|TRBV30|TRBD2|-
TGTGCCTGGAGTGTAGGAGCGGGAGGGCTGGGTGAGCAGTTCTTC
CAWSVGAGGLGEQFF
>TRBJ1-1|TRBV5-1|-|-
TGCGCCAGCAGCTTGACTCTTGACACTGAAGCTTTCTTT
CASSLTLDTEAFF
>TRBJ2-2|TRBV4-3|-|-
TGCGCCAGCAGCCTCGGACAGAGCGCGAACACCGGGGAGCTGTTTTTT
CASSLGQSANTGELFF
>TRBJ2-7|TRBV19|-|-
TGTGCCAGTAGTATAGTGGGGGCAACCTACGAGCAGTACTTC
CASSIVGATYEQYF
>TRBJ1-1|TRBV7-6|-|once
TGTGCCAGCAGCCCGAGACCGAGAGTAGGCACTGAAGCTTTCTTT
CASSPRPRVGTEAFF
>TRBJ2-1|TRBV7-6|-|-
TGTGCCAGCAGCTTAGTCGAAAGACAGGGAATGTGGCGGGGGGCCTACAATGAGCAGTTCTTC
CASSLVERQGMWRGAYNEQFF
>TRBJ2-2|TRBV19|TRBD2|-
TGTGCCAGTAGTATGTTTTATCTGGGGTCTAGCGGTCCGAACACCGGGGAGCTGTTTTTT
CASSMFYLGSSGPNTGELFF
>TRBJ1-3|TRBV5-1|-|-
TGCGCCAGCAGCTTGACCCAGGGAACTGGAAACACCATATATTTT
CASSLTQGTGNTIYF
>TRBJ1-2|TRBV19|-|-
TGTGCCAGTAGTATGGGGGGCGCGGAAAGGAGAAACTATGGCTACACCTTC
CASSMGGAERRNYGYTF
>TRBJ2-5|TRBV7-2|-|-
TGTGCCAGCAGCAAGACAGGTAACCAAGAGACCCAGTACTTC
CASSKTGNQETQYF
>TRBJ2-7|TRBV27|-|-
TGTGCCAGCAGTTACCGGATTGGGGGGATCTACGAGCAGTACTTC
CASSYRIGGIYEQYF
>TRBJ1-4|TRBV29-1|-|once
TGCAGCGTTAAAAAGTCCGGGCAGTTGGGAAAACTGTTTTTT
CSVKKSGQLGKLFF
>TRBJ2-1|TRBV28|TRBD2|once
TGTGCCAGCAGACCTCCGGGGGGCTACAATGAGCAGTTCTTC
CASRPPGGYNEQFF